This T cell receptor beta chain was recorded in a study of blood T cell repertoires in COVID-19. About the research overall: Samples came from the United States, Italy and Spain, spanning acute and convalescent COVID-19.

Categorization into cohorts depended on clinical history that participants reported. The repertoire was sequenced with immunoSEQ multiplex PCR; TCRdb's copy has only in-frame clones and lacks some. The data contain roughly 250,000 clones, 70% to 90% of them singletons. Germline-derived CDR1 and CDR2 are SGHNT and YENEEA. The CDR3 length is 18 residues. V lost 0 bases to trimming and J lost 2 bases, with 16 bases between them. The genes are TRBV11-3 and TRBJ2-2, with a possible D match to TRBD2 (6 bases). Sequenced sample: PBMCs or T cells enriched from blood (not recorded which). The sequence was collected from a woman aged 45-59 years who had recovered from COVID-19. CDR3: CASSLDYGRGTNTGELFF. CDR3 bases: TGTGCCAGCAGCTTAGATTATGGGCGGGGCACCAACACCGGGGAGCTGTTTTTT.